The source of this TCR beta chain is a study of T cells in Graves' hyperthyroidism and ophthalmopathy. Blood sampling occurred at first hyperthyroidism diagnosis, ahead of any ophthalmopathy symptoms. General study points: By a 13 V-J model, ophthalmopathy was set apart from stable hyperthyroidism.

There were TCR beta CDR3 regions amplified from RNA transcripts. Using the HTBI primer set, a first-round RT-PCR was run on the TCR CDR3. TCRdb re-called the multiplex PCR reads through MiXCR, storing one row per CDR3 protein. The table shows fewer than 900,000 distinct CDR3 sequences, with about 17% occurring only once. The germline V gene has CDR1 WSHSY and CDR2 SAAADI. This CDR3 is 16 amino acids long. Trimming took 9 bases from V and 0 from J; bases not matched to a gene: 3. A word on this clonotype: What it binds is not known.

The gene calls are TRBV10-2 and TRBJ2-1; 15 bases map to TRBD2. The sample taken for sequencing was blood. The sequence was collected from a woman between 45 and 60 years old with Graves' hyperthyroidism that later progressed to Graves' ophthalmopathy. The CDR3 DNA follows: TGCGCCAGTAGGACTAGCGGGGGGGACTCCTACAATGAGCAGTTCTTC. It encodes CASRTSGGDSYNEQFF.